These T cell receptor beta chains were read from a single sample in a study of T-cell reconstitution after alpha-beta-depleted transplantation in children. TCRdb reanalysed the PCR reads using MiXCR and keeps one entry per CDR3 protein. The repertoire consists of 95,000 to 120,000 distinct CDR3 sequences, with about 6.4% occurring once and the leading ten covering approximately 25%. Sequences were derived from PBMCs, mostly from graft donor cells, sampled 360 days after TCRalphabeta/CD19-depleted stem cell transplant. Source of these receptors: a male patient aged 2-15 years who had a stem cell transplant for acute lymphoblastic leukemia, so the T cells may come from the graft donor. The CDR3 runs from the conserved cysteine through the conserved F or W. The order of the fields is V gene, J gene, clone size, D gene, CDR3 protein, CDR3 DNA. D genes are given only for firm matches. Rows may omit the clone size; those that give it use once, few, many or a size class.

TRBV7-9	TRBJ2-1	.	TRBD1	CASSFPWTGGSYNEQFF	TGTGCCAGCAGCTTCCCTTGGACAGGGGGGTCCTACAATGAGCAGTTCTTC
TRBV25-1	TRBJ2-7	medium-sized	.	CASRYSGEQYF	TGTGCCAGCAGGTATTCCGGCGAGCAGTACTTC
TRBV10-3	TRBJ2-7	few	TRBD2	CAIRTGLAGLSYEQYF	TGTGCCATCAGGACCGGACTAGCGGGTCTCTCCTACGAGCAGTACTTC
TRBV7-6	TRBJ2-7	few	TRBD2	CASSLGLAVTSYEQYF	TGTGCCAGCAGCTTGGGACTAGCGGTTACCTCCTACGAGCAGTACTTC
TRBV28	TRBJ2-1	many	TRBD2	CASRGLGFSYNEQFF	TGTGCCAGCAGAGGACTAGGGTTCTCCTACAATGAGCAGTTCTTC
TRBV12-3/TRBV12-4	TRBJ1-1	.	.	CAFSFPIQAGRRRTEAFF	TGTGCCTTCAGTTTCCCCATTCAGGCGGGACGCAGACGAACTGAAGCTTTCTTT
TRBV12-3/TRBV12-4	TRBJ1-2	many	.	CASSSRDGNYGYTF	TGTGCCAGCAGTTCCCGGGACGGTAACTATGGCTACACCTTC
TRBV20-1	TRBJ2-4	many	TRBD1	CSARVDRADIQYF	TGCAGTGCTAGGGTGGACAGGGCGGACATTCAGTACTTC
TRBV18	TRBJ2-7	many	.	CASLQWGNEQYF	TGTGCCAGCCTTCAATGGGGTAACGAGCAGTACTTC
TRBV7-9	TRBJ2-7	few	.	CASSSTGTAPYEQYF	TGTGCCAGCAGCTCTACCGGGACGGCCCCCTACGAGCAGTACTTC
TRBV5-8	TRBJ2-7	.	.	CASSLRRRIYEQYF	TGTGCCAGCAGCTTACGGCGGCGAATCTACGAGCAGTACTTC
TRBV28	TRBJ2-2	many	TRBD1	CASRFTGAGELFF	TGTGCCAGCAGATTTACAGGGGCCGGGGAGCTGTTTTTT
TRBV30	TRBJ2-3	.	.	CAWRGDNSNTQYF	TGTGCCTGGAGGGGGGACAACAGTAATACGCAGTATTTT
TRBV7-9	TRBJ1-2	few	.	CASSRPAPGANYGYTF	TGTGCCAGCAGCCGTCCCGCCCCGGGAGCTAACTATGGCTACACCTTC
TRBV9	TRBJ2-7	.	.	CASSVGEGSYEQYF	TGTGCCAGCAGCGTAGGTGAAGGGTCCTACGAGCAGTACTTC
TRBV28	TRBJ2-3	few	.	CASRLTGTDTQYF	TGTGCCAGCAGATTGACGGGGACAGATACGCAGTATTTT
TRBV29-1	TRBJ1-2	many	.	CSVEEGTHGYTF	TGCAGCGTTGAAGAAGGGACCCATGGCTACACCTTC
TRBV27	TRBJ2-3	many	.	CASSPRARTDTQYF	TGTGCCAGCAGTCCGAGGGCCCGCACAGATACGCAGTATTTT
TRBV29-1	TRBJ2-5	many	TRBD1	CSARTGLKTQYF	TGCAGCGCTCGGACAGGGCTTAAGACCCAGTACTTC
TRBV10-3	TRBJ1-1	many	.	CAISAAGVMNTEAFF	TGTGCCATCAGTGCGGCAGGCGTCATGAACACTGAAGCTTTCTTT
TRBV25-1	TRBJ1-1	many	.	CASSEYFEGTEAFF	TGTGCCAGCAGTGAATATTTCGAGGGCACTGAAGCTTTCTTT
TRBV13	TRBJ2-7	many	TRBD2	CASSPSTSGVTSYEQYF	TGTGCCAGCAGCCCCTCTACTAGCGGGGTCACCTCCTACGAGCAGTACTTC
TRBV7-2	TRBJ2-3	many	.	CASSLVGQADTQYF	TGTGCCAGCAGCTTAGTAGGTCAGGCAGATACGCAGTATTTT
TRBV21-1	TRBJ2-2	many	.	CASSPRDRDKGGELFF	TGTGCCAGCAGCCCCAGGGACAGGGATAAGGGCGGGGAGCTGTTTTTT
TRBV7-8	TRBJ2-2	.	.	CASSLVGRRHTGELFF	TGTGCCAGCAGCTTAGTGGGCAGGAGACACACCGGGGAGCTGTTTTTT
TRBV7-9	TRBJ2-5	.	.	CASSASQGFQETQYF	TGTGCCAGCAGCGCCTCCCAGGGTTTTCAAGAGACCCAGTACTTC
TRBV6-2/TRBV6-3	TRBJ2-7	few	TRBD2	CASSWGLAGFSYEQYF	TGTGCCAGCAGTTGGGGACTAGCGGGTTTTTCCTACGAGCAGTACTTC
TRBV10-3	TRBJ2-3	many	.	CAIINGERGTQYF	TGTGCCATCATCAACGGGGAGAGGGGTACGCAGTATTTT
TRBV28	TRBJ1-3	few	TRBD1	CASRPTRGSGNTIYF	TGTGCCAGCAGGCCGACCAGGGGGAGTGGAAACACCATATATTTT
TRBV4-3	TRBJ2-1	many	.	CASSQVGLYNEQFF	TGCGCCAGCAGCCAAGTCGGCTTATACAATGAGCAGTTCTTC
TRBV12-3/TRBV12-4	TRBJ1-1	many	.	CASSPGPNHWGNTEAFF	TGTGCCAGCAGTCCCGGGCCAAATCATTGGGGGAACACTGAAGCTTTCTTT
TRBV24-1	TRBJ2-7	many	.	CATSDLNSGDEQYF	TGTGCCACCAGTGATTTGAACAGCGGCGACGAGCAGTACTTC
TRBV4-1	TRBJ2-3	few	.	CATRGGLTDTQYF	TGCGCGACTCGAGGGGGTCTCACAGATACGCAGTATTTT
TRBV30	TRBJ2-7	few	.	CAWDQGLVNEQYF	TGTGCCTGGGATCAGGGTCTGGTGAACGAGCAGTACTTC
TRBV18	TRBJ2-6	many	.	CASSPAGANVLTF	TGTGCCAGCTCACCTGCTGGGGCCAACGTCCTGACTTTC
TRBV11-3	TRBJ2-7	many	TRBD2	CASSLRLAPYEQYF	TGTGCCAGCAGCTTAAGACTAGCGCCCTACGAGCAGTACTTC
TRBV15	TRBJ1-1	many	.	CATSRDKNTEAFF	TGTGCCACCAGCAGAGATAAGAACACTGAAGCTTTCTTT
TRBV5-4	TRBJ2-3	.	.	CASSLDGPFSTDTQCF	TGTGCCAGCAGCTTAGACGGCCCCTTTTCCACAGATACGCAGTGTTTT
TRBV20-1	TRBJ2-7	many	.	CSARARGSLEQYF	TGCAGTGCTAGAGCCCGGGGTAGCCTAGAGCAGTACTTC
TRBV11-2	TRBJ2-7	many	.	CASSLDYEQYF	TGTGCCAGCAGCTTAGACTACGAGCAGTACTTC
TRBV4-3	TRBJ1-4	many	.	CASSQGDVSPQGLFF	TGCGCCAGCAGCCAAGGGGACGTCTCGCCCCAGGGACTGTTTTTT
TRBV15	TRBJ2-1	many	.	CATSSRRSAGNEQFF	TGTGCCACCAGCAGCCGACGTAGCGCGGGCAATGAGCAGTTCTTC
TRBV23-1	TRBJ1-1	many	.	CASTRQQHTEAFF	TGCGCCAGCACCCGACAGCAACACACTGAAGCTTTCTTT
TRBV11-2	TRBJ2-5	.	TRBD2	CASSLNSGGQETQYF	TGTGCCAGCAGCTTAAATTCCGGGGGGCAAGAGACCCAGTACTTC
TRBV20-1	TRBJ1-2	few	TRBD1	CSARDRDRGSHYGYTF	TGCAGTGCTAGAGACCGGGACAGGGGATCTCACTATGGCTACACCTTC
TRBV7-7	TRBJ2-5	.	.	CASSLRLEETQYF	TGTGCCAGCAGCTTACGACTGGAAGAGACCCAGTACTTC
TRBV4-3	TRBJ2-5	many	.	CASSRVLTETQYF	TGCGCCAGCAGTCGGGTCCTCACAGAGACCCAGTACTTC